The clone carrying this T cell receptor beta chain was observed many times. These data are taken from a study of T-cell memory formation after mild COVID-19. Germline V gives CDR1 SGHVS, CDR2 FNYEAQ. CDR3 length equals 15 residues. Trimming left V 4 bases short and J 8 bases short, with 18 bases between. TCRdb fed the 5' RACE reads into MiXCR, producing one record per CDR3 protein. The data show about 13,000 distinct CDR3 sequences, under 20% seen once. What was sequenced was PBMCs or a T cell subset sorted from them (not recorded which). The chain uses TRBV7-6 and TRBJ2-1; TRBD2 is a possible D gene (6 bases). The TCR sequence derives from a man younger than 35 who had mild COVID-19 (a few samples of this study predate the infection). Cell type and time point are not known. The CDR3 loop reads CASSWIAEGSDEQFF. The CDR3 bases are TGTGCCAGCAGCTGGATAGCGGAGGGGAGCGATGAGCAGTTCTTC.